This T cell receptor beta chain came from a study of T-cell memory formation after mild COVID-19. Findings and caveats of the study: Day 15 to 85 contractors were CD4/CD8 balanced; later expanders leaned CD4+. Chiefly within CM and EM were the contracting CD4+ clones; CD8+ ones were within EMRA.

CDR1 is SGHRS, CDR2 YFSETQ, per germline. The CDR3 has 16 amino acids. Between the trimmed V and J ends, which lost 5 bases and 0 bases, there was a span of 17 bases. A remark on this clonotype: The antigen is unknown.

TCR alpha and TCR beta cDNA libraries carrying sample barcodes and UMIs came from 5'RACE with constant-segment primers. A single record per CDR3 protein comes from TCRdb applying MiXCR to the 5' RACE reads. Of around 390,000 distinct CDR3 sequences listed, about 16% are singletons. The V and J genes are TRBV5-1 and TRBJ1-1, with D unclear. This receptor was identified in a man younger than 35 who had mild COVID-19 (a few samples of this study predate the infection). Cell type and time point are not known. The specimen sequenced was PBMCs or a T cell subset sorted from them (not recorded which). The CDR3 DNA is TGCGCCAGCAGGGTCCAGAGCTCGAGGGTGAACACTGAAGCTTTCTTT. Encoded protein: CASRVQSSRVNTEAFF.